This passage covers 9 T cell receptor beta chains from one sample sequenced in a study of blood T cell repertoires in COVID-19. Generated by immunoSEQ multiplex PCR, the TCRdb table keeps only in-frame clones and is missing some. The sample contains roughly 200,000 clones, around 86% of which appear only once. Specimen: peripheral blood. These receptors originate from a man aged 40-49 years with active or convalescent COVID-19.

This rearrangement joins TRBV27 to TRBJ2-3; TRBD2 agrees at 8 bases. The ends lost 5 bases at V and 2 bases at J; junction bases unmatched: 27. The CDR3 has 22 amino acids. The V gene's germline CDR1 is MNHEY and CDR2 SMNVEV (reference sequence). The CDR3 coding sequence is TGTGCCAGCAGTCCCGCCCCGAGGGGACCTGAGGCCTTACTAGCGGCCACAGATACGCAGTATTTT. Protein: CASSPAPRGPEALLAATDTQYF.

This clone was detected only once. V usage is TRBV3-1 (or the pseudogene TRBV3-2) and J usage is TRBJ1-3; D uncertain. This CDR3 region has 16 residues. Trimming left V 0 bases short and J 0 bases short, with 9 bases between. CDR1 and CDR2 (germline): LGHDT, YNNKEL (reference sequence). This CDR3 reads CASSQDRVRSGNTIYF. DNA for the CDR3: TGTGCCAGCAGCCAAGATCGAGTTCGCTCTGGAAACACCATATATTTT.

This clone was counted once. The V and J genes are TRBV28 and TRBJ1-3; unclear D gene. Trimming removed 2 bases at V and 0 bases at J, with 5 bases between. The CDR3 contains 14 residues. Germline CDR1 is MDHEN and CDR2 is SYDVKM. Here the CDR3 reads CASSLGSSGNTIYF. In DNA, the CDR3 is TGTGCCAGCAGTTTAGGGAGCTCTGGAAACACCATATATTTT.

The V call is TRBV27, the J call TRBJ1-6, with TRBD1 matching 11 bases. CDR3 length: 18 residues. Per germline, CDR1 MNHEY and CDR2 SMNVEV (reference sequence). V lost 5 bases and J lost 12; bases outside the gene matches: 18. The CDR3 sequence: CASSDLLRTGGDLGPLHF. CDR3 coding DNA: TGTGCCAGCAGTGACCTCCTCCGGACAGGGGGCGACCTAGGACCCCTCCACTTT.

The chain uses TRBV30 and TRBJ1-1; 9 bases agree with TRBD1. J was trimmed by 1 base and V by 3 bases; bases with no gene match: 9. Germline CDR1 is GTSNPN and CDR2 is SVGIG (reference sequence). The length of the CDR3 is 16 residues. CDR3 protein: CAWSLGTGRSNTEAFF. CDR3 nucleotide sequence: TGTGCCTGGAGCCTTGGGACAGGGCGATCGAACACTGAAGCTTTCTTT.

CDR3 loop: CASGLGVTGELFF. The CDR3 nucleotides are TGTGCTAGTGGTTTGGGAGTCACCGGGGAGCTGTTTTTT. The genes are TRBV12-5 and TRBJ2-2; D is unclear. The CDR3 is made up of 13 amino acids. Trimming took off 1 base at V and 4 bases at J, with 4 bases between the two ends. Looked up from germline, CDR1 is LGHNT and CDR2 is FRNRAP.

J is TRBJ1-5 and V is TRBV4-1; possibly TRBD1 for D (5 bases). Germline V lookup: CDR1 MGHRA, CDR2 YSYEKL. The V end lost 0 bases, the J end lost 2 bases, and 17 bases lay between the germline ends. This CDR3 region has 18 residues. The CDR3 spells CASSQEGLGGGGNQPQHF. DNA of the CDR3: TGCGCCAGCAGCCAAGAAGGGCTGGGGGGAGGGGGCAATCAGCCCCAGCATTTT.

The rearrangement links TRBV7-2 to TRBJ2-7; D unresolved. The germline V and J ends were trimmed by 5 bases and 0 bases, with 14 bases remaining between them. Germline V gene data show CDR1 as SGHTA and CDR2 as FQGNSA. This CDR3 comprises 15 residues. The CDR3 spells CASSQSTVLSYEQYF. The CDR3 DNA is TGTGCCAGCAGCCAATCAACAGTACTCTCCTACGAGCAGTACTTC.

This chain connects TRBV3-1 (or the pseudogene TRBV3-2) to TRBJ1-5, with 8 bases fitting TRBD1. This CDR3 contains 14 residues. V gave up 4 bases and J gave up 2 bases; unmatched junction bases: 1. Per germline, CDR1 LGHDT and CDR2 YNNKEL (reference sequence). The CDR3 nucleotides read TGTGCCAGCAGCCCGACAGGGGGCAATCAGCCCCAGCATTTT. It encodes CASSPTGGNQPQHF.